The clone carrying this TCR beta chain was counted ten times or more. Germline V gives CDR1 DFQATT, CDR2 SNEGSKA (reference sequence). The CDR3 is 14 amino acids. Trimming removed 0 bases from V and 5 bases from J, with 13 bases in between. This entry is derived from a study of early T cells in non-severe SARS-CoV-2 infection. About the study: Bulk RNA taken from unsorted whole blood was sequenced, leaving chains unpaired.

Unique molecular identifier tags were affixed to discrete cDNA molecules. MiXCR, applied by TCRdb to the 5' RACE reads, yields one record per CDR3 protein. The top ten clones hold roughly 1.5% of a sample with around 20,000 distinct CDR3 sequences, under 5% of them seen once. The gene calls are TRBV20-1 and TRBJ1-1, with D possibly matching TRBD1 (5 bases). Sequencing used whole blood. This receptor was identified in an adult who was a healthcare worker with PCR-confirmed SARS-CoV-2 infection or an uninfected control (not recorded which). The DNA of the CDR3 is TGCAGTGCTAGAGATGGGGGGAGGTTAACTGAAGCTTTCTTT. This codes for CSARDGGRLTEAFF.